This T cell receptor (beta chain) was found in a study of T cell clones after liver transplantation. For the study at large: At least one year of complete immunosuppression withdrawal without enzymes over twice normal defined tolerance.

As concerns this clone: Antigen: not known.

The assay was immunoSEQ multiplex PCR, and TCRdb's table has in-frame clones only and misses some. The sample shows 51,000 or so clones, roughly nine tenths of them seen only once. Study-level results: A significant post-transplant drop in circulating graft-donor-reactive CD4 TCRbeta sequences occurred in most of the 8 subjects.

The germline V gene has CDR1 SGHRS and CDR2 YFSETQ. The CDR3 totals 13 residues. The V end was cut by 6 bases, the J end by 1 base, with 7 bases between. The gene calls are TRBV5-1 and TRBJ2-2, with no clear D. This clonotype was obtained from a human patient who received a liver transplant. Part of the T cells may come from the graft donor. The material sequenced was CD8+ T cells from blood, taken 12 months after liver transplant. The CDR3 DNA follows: TGCGCCAGCACATCAGAGAACACCGGGGAGCTGTTTTTT. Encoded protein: CASTSENTGELFF.